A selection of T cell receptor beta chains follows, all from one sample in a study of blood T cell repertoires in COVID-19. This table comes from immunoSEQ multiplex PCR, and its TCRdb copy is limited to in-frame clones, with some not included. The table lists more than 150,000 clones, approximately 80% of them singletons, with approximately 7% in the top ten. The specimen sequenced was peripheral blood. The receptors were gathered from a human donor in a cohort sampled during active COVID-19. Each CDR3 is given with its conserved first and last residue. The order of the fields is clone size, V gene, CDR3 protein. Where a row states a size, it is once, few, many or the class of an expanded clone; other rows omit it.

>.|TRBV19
CASSLDRGAYNEQFF
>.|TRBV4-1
CASSPGYSNEKLFF
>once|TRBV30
CAWSAGGRANEKLFF
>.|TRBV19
CASELKNIQYF
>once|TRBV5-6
CASSTTGLGTEAFF
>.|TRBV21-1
CASTCLTRSTGGRDGYTF
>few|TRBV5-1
CASSLATGENTEAFF
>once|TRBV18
CASSPPSREETQYF
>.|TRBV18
CASSLDRGAYNEQFF
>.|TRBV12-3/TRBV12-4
CASRRSGANVLTF
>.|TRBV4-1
CASSQDWGGRAFF
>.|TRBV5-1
CASTRTPSYNEQFF
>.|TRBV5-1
CASSLEAVDGYTF
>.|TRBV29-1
CSGIAGGWADTQYF
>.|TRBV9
CASSIGQAYEQYF
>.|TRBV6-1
CASSDPGTPSYNEQFF
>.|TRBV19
CASASGTGIYNEQFF
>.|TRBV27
CASSFHSGGRSTDTQYF
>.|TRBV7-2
CASSRPGGLGTEAFF
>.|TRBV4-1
CASSQDSSAGGRINEQYF
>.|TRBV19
CASMPHRDNQPQHF
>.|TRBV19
CASRPMGEGWHTEAFF
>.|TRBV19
CASSPQRGYNEQFF
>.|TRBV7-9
CASSLTRNYGYTF
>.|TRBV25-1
CASSRARVDTEAFF
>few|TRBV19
CASSIDSQTQYF
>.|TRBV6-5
CASEGQGLYVTGYTF
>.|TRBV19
CASSVLTSGASYEQYF
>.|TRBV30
CAWEFRDRTGELFF
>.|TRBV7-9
CASSFTGTGNTEAFF
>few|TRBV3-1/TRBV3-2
CASSQGPGVGYTF
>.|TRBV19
CASSIGLRGIDTQYF
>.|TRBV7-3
CASSPGGGGTYEQYF
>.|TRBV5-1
CASSGGSLLEAFF
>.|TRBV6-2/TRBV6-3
CASSYQNKNSPLHF
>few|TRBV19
CASSQTDRAYEQYF
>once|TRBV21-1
CASGTGYEQYF
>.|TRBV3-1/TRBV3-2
CASSQPLAGAGTQYF
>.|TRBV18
CASSPAGGERGNQPQHF
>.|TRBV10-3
CAISESTRGKWSNQPQHF
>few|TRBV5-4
CASSLMRSNTEAFF
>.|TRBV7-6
CASSLRGFNSPLHF
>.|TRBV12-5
CASGLDRERNQPQHF
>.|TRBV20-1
CSARQGVGYTF
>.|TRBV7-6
CASSPRTSGTNSYNEQFF
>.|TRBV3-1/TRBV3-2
CASSQDFPSGGNGELFF
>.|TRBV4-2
CASGPGGDTGELFF
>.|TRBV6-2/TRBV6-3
CASSLTDTQYF
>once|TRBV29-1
CSVGFGGTENNYGYTF
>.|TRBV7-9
CASSFSHDYGYTF
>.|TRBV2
CASSLRTGSGEQYF
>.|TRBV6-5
CASSRGRVSTEAFF
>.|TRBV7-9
CASSLGQGWTEAFF
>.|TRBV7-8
CASSPSTGGYGYTF
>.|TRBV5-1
CASTSGGYTDTQYF
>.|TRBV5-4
CASSPAGGRQSYGYTF
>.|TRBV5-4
CASGDRGWSGELFF